The next 3 T cell receptor beta chains were all read from a single sample in a study of blood T cell repertoires in COVID-19. Clones were read by immunoSEQ multiplex PCR, and TCRdb kept only the in-frame ones, dropping some. The sample includes about 480,000 clones, approximately 88% seen only once; the top ten take about 2%. Sequencing used PBMCs or T cells enriched from blood (not recorded which). All receptors derive from a woman aged 40 to 50 who had recovered from COVID-19.

The chain carries TRBV15 and TRBJ1-1; D perhaps matches TRBD1 (5 bases). V lost 8 bases and J lost 8, with 30 bases in between. The germline CDR1 and CDR2 sequences are LNHNV and YYDKDF (reference sequence). The CDR3 has 17 amino acids. The CDR3 DNA sequence: TGTGCCACCGCTAACCCATCCGGGGAGGGGAGGGACCGGGAAGCTTTCTTT. It yields the protein CATANPSGEGRDREAFF.

The CDR3 DNA is TGCAGCGAGACCGGACAGCAAGAGACCCAGTACTTC. Its translation: CSETGQQETQYF. The chain uses TRBV29-1 and TRBJ2-5, with a possible D match to TRBD1 (6 bases). V lost 7 bases, J lost 2 bases, and 11 bases lay in between. The CDR3 runs 12 residues. In germline, CDR1 is SQVTM, CDR2 ANQGSEA.

V usage is TRBV5-6 and J usage is TRBJ2-7; D is unclear. The V and J ends lost 4 bases and 5 bases respectively, with 13 bases between them. Germline loops: CDR1 SGHDT, CDR2 YYEEEE. The length of the CDR3 is 13 residues. In DNA, the CDR3 is TGTGCCAGCAGCCCGGTTTTAGCAGACGAGCAGTACTTC. Translated, it gives CASSPVLADEQYF.